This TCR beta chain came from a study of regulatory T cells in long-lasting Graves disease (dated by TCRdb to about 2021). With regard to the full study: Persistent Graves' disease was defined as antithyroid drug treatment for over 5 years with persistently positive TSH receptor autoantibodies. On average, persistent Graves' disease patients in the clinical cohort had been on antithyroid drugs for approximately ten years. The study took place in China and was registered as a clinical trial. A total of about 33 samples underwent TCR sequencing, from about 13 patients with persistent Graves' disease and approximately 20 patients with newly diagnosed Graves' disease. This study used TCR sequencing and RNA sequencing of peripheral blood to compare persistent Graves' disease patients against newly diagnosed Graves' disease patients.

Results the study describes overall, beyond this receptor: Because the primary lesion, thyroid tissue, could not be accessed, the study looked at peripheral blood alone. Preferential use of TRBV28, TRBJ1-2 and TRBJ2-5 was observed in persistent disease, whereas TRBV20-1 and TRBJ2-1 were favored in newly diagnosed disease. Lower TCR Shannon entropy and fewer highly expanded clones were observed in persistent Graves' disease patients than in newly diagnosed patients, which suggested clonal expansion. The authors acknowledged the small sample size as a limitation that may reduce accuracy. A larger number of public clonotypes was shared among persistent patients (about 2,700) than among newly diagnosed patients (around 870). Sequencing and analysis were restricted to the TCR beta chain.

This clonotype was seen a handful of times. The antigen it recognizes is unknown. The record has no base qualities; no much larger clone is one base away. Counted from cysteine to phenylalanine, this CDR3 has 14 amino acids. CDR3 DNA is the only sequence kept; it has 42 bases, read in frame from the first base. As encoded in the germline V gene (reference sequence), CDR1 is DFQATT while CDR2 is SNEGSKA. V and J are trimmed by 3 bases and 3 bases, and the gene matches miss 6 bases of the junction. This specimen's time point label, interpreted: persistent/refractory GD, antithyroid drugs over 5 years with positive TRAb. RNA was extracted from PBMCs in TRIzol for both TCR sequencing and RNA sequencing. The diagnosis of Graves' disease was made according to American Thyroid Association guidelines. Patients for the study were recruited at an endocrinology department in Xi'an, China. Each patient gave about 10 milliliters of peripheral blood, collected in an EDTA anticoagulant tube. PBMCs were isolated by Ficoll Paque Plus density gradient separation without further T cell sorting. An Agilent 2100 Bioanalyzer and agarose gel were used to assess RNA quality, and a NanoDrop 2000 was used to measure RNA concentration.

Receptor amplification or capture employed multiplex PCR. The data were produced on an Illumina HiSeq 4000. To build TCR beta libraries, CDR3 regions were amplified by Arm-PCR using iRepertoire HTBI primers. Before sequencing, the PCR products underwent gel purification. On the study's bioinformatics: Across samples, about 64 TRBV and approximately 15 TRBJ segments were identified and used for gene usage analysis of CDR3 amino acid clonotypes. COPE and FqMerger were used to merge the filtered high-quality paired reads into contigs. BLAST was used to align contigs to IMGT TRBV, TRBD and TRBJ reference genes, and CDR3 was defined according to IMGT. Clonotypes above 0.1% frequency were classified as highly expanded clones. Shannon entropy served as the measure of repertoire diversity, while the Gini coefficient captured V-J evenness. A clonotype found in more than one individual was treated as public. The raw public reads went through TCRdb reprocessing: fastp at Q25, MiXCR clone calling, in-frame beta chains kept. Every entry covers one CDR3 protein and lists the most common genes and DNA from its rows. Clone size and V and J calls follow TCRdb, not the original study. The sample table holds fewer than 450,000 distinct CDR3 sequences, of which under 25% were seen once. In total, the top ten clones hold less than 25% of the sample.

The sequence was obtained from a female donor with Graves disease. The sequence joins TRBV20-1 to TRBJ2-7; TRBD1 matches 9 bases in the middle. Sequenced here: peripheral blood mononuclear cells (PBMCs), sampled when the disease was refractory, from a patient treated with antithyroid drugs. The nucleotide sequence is TGCAGTGCTAGGGAACAGGGGGCGTTCTACGAGCAGTACTTC. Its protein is CSAREQGAFYEQYF.